The 14 T cell receptor beta chains presented below share a single source sample, sequenced in a study of shared clonotypes between healthy human individuals. The assay was immunoSEQ multiplex PCR, and TCRdb's table has in-frame clones only and misses some. The sample holds about 450,000 clones, around 79% seen once. Sequences were obtained from PBMCs. Every receptor here comes from a woman aged 40-49 years in good health. Some clones in this sample may be carry-over from other donors' samples.

The chain has TRBV28 and TRBJ1-1, with 9 bases aligning to TRBD1. J lost 9 bases, V lost 4 bases, and 12 bases had no gene match. The germline V gene encodes CDR1 MDHEN and CDR2 SYDVKM. The CDR3 is 15 residues long. This chain's CDR3 is CASSSQATGTGKAFF. Written as DNA, the CDR3 is TGTGCCAGCAGTTCACAAGCCACCGGGACAGGGAAAGCTTTCTTT.

The chain links TRBV6-5 to TRBJ2-7; 8 positions agree with TRBD1. V lost 2 bases to trimming and J lost 2 bases; unmatched junction nucleotides: 5. From germline, CDR1 is MNHEY and CDR2 SVGAGI. CDR3 length: 15 residues. CDR3 DNA: TGTGCCAGCAGTTACGTGGGGACAGGAACCTACGAGCAGTACTTC. Encoded protein: CASSYVGTGTYEQYF.

The genes are TRBV28 and TRBJ1-3; D unresolved. CDR3 size: 16 residues. Trimming left V 5 bases short and J 0 bases short, with 14 bases between. Germline CDR1 MDHEN, CDR2 SYDVKM. CDR3 residues: CASSLRSGVSGNTIYF. The CDR3 DNA follows: TGTGCCAGCAGTCTCCGGTCAGGTGTCTCTGGAAACACCATATATTTT.

In its sample, this clone was seen once. This chain connects TRBV5-1 to TRBJ2-5; TRBD2 agrees at 8 bases. The CDR3 runs 14 residues. V dropped 1 base and J dropped 4; count of bases not matched to a gene: 3. Germline-derived CDR1 and CDR2 are SGHRS and YFSETQ. The CDR3 bases are TGCGCCAGCAGCTTGACGGGAGGGGGAGAGACCCAGTACTTC. Protein sequence: CASSLTGGGETQYF.

This clone was detected once. This sequence joins TRBV11-3 and TRBJ2-3; 14 positions match TRBD2. The length of the CDR3 is 17 residues. J gave up 6 bases and V 5 bases, and 10 bases lay outside the gene matches. Germline V lookup: CDR1 SGHNT, CDR2 YENEEA. CDR3 sequence (DNA): TGTGCCAGCAGCAAAGGACTAGCGGGAGGCCCGGGGGATACGCAGTATTTT. Protein: CASSKGLAGGPGDTQYF.

At least ten counts were recorded for this clone. This rearrangement joins TRBV11-2 to TRBJ2-1, with 8 bases fitting TRBD2. Trimming removed 3 bases from V and 2 bases from J; junction bases left unmatched: 6. The CDR3 has 16 residues. CDR1 is SGHAT, CDR2 FQNNGV, per germline. The CDR3 DNA reads as TGTGCCAGCAGCTTGCAGCGGGAGCCCCCCTACAATGAGCAGTTCTTC. This encodes CASSLQREPPYNEQFF.

The J gene is TRBJ2-1, the V gene TRBV18, with 16 bases matching TRBD2. V gave up 3 bases and J gave up 7 bases; unmatched junction bases: 9. The V gene's germline CDR1 is KGHSH and CDR2 LQKENI. The CDR3 is 18 amino acids. The CDR3 is CASSPPGTSGRAGNEQFF. For the CDR3, the DNA is TGTGCCAGCTCACCTCCAGGGACTAGCGGGAGGGCCGGAAATGAGCAGTTCTTC.

The rearrangement uses TRBV9 and TRBJ2-2; D possibly matches TRBD1 or TRBD2 (5 bases each). Per germline, CDR1 SGDLS and CDR2 YYNGEE. Trimming removed 3 bases from V and 6 bases from J, with 9 bases in between. There are 13 residues in the CDR3. The CDR3 DNA reads as TGTGCCAGCAGCGACGGGACGCCCGGGGAGCTGTTTTTT. Translated, it gives CASSDGTPGELFF. The full variable domain, rest sourced from reference TRBV9 and TRBJ2-2, is DSGVTQTPKHLITATGQRVTLRCSPRSGDLSVYWYQQSLDQGLQFLIQYYNGEERAKGNILERFSAQQFPDLHSELNLSSLELGDSALYFCASSDGTPGELFFGEGSRLTVL.

This chain joins TRBV6-5 and TRBJ2-7; D is uncertain. The CDR3 has 15 amino acids. Germline V gene lookup returns CDR1 MNHEY and CDR2 SVGAGI. V lost 1 base, J lost 7 bases, and 17 bases lay in between. Here the CDR3 reads CASSYLGRSYDEQYF. The DNA of the CDR3 is TGTGCCAGCAGTTACTTGGGCAGGAGCTACGATGAGCAGTACTTC.

This clone was observed a handful of times. The chain carries TRBV5-1 and TRBJ2-3; 8 bases are a match to TRBD2. The CDR3 runs to 12 residues. Trimming at V came to 8 bases and at J to 5 bases, leaving 4 bases not matched to a gene. Germline CDR1 and CDR2: SGHRS and YFSETQ. The CDR3 region has the DNA TGCGCCAGTACAGGGACTAGAGATACGCAGTATTTT. Translation: CASTGTRDTQYF. The entire variable domain, with the rest obtained from reference TRBV5-1 and TRBJ2-3, is as follows: KAGVTQTPRYLIKTRGQQVTLSCSPISGHRSVSWYQQTPGQGLQFLFEYFSETQRNKGNFPGRFSGRQFSNSRSEMNVSTLELGDSALYLCASTGTRDTQYFGPGTRLTVL.

This clone has just a few counts. The rearrangement joins TRBV5-1 to TRBJ2-5, with D possibly being TRBD2 (6 bases). Germline CDR1 and CDR2: SGHRS and YFSETQ. The CDR3 consists of 15 residues. The ends were cut back, 4 bases at V and 4 bases at J, with 17 bases in the middle. The CDR3: CASSPRTGGAETQYF. Written as DNA, the CDR3 is TGCGCCAGCAGCCCTAGGACCGGAGGGGCAGAGACCCAGTACTTC.

The gene calls are TRBV30 and TRBJ1-5; unclear D gene. Trimming took 0 bases from V and 6 from J, leaving 6 bases between them. The CDR3 is 12 amino acids. The germline V gene encodes CDR1 GTSNPN and CDR2 SVGIG (reference sequence). CDR3 DNA: TGTGCCTGGAGTGTGGGTCCTCAGCCCCAGCATTTT. This encodes CAWSVGPQPQHF.

This clone appeared a single time. This chain joins TRBV2 and TRBJ2-7; 7 bases map to TRBD2. CDR1 SNHLY and CDR2 FYNNEI come from the germline V gene. The CDR3 spans 16 residues. Trimming took 6 bases from V and 1 from J; bases not matched to a gene: 12. The CDR3 is CASSSLDGRWSYEQYF. Here the CDR3 DNA reads TGTGCCAGCAGCTCGCTGGACGGGAGGTGGTCCTACGAGCAGTACTTC. The whole variable domain, filled in from reference TRBV2 and TRBJ2-7, reads EPEVTQTPSHQVTQMGQEVILRCVPISNHLYFYWYRQILGQKVEFLVSFYNNEISEKSEIFDDQFSVERPDGSNFTLKIRSTKLEDSAMYFCASSSLDGRWSYEQYFGPGTRLTVT.

This clone was seen more than once but under ten times. This sequence joins TRBV28 and TRBJ2-5, with 9 bases lining up with TRBD1. CDR1 is MDHEN and CDR2 is SYDVKM in the germline V gene. The CDR3 has 15 amino acids. V lost 7 bases and J lost 6; bases outside the gene matches: 12. The CDR3 DNA is TGTGCCAGCACCCCCCGGACAGGGGTCGGGAAGACCCAGTACTTC. Encoded protein: CASTPRTGVGKTQYF.